This paragraph covers one TCR beta chain sequence. Germline V lookup: CDR1 KGHSH, CDR2 LQKENI. Trimming shortened V by 2 bases and J by 2 bases, and 8 bases separated the two germline ends. This CDR3 is built from 14 residues. This record comes from a study of blood T cell repertoires in COVID-19. Study summary: Samples came from the United States, Italy and Spain, spanning acute and convalescent COVID-19. T cells, B-cell-depleted T cells, or PBMCs provided the cDNA or gDNA that served as material.

Original methodology: Nucleated cell counts were estimated from reference gene primer amplification. Libraries were prepared by immunoSEQ multiplex PCR; TCRdb keeps only in-frame clonotypes and omits some of them. That table furnishes V, J and clone size, whereas the DNA furnished D and trimming. This table holds some 46,000 clones, about 85% found once. This receptor was identified in a man between 60 and 70 years old with acute or convalescent COVID-19. Sequenced: peripheral blood. V and J are TRBV18 and TRBJ2-3, with a possible D match to TRBD1 (5 bases). The CDR3 loop is CASSPGAVTDTQYF. As DNA, the CDR3 is TGTGCCAGCTCACCAGGGGCAGTCACAGATACGCAGTATTTT.